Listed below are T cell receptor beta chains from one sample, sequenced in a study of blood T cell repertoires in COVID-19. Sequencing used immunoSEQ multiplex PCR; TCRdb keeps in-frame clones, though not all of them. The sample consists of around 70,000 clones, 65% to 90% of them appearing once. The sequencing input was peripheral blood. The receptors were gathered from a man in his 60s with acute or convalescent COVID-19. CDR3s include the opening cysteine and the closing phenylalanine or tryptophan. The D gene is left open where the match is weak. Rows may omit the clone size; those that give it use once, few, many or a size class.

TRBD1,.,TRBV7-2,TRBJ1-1,TGTGCCAGCAGTACAGGGGGCCGCACTGAAGCTTTCTTT,CASSTGGRTEAFF
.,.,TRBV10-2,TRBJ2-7,TGCGCCAGCAGTGCCCAGGGTGGCTACGAGCAGTACTTC,CASSAQGGYEQYF
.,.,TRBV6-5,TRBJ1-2,TGTGCCAGCAGTCTCGAGACGAGGGGGTCGGGTTTCTTC,CASSLETRGSGFF
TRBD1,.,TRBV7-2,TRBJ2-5,TGTGCCAGCAGCCCTTCGACAGGGGCGGGACAAGAGACCCAGTACTTC,CASSPSTGAGQETQYF
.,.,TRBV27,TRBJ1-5,TGTGCCAGCAGTCCCAGGACAGATGGCAATCAGCCCCAGCATTTT,CASSPRTDGNQPQHF
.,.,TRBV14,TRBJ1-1,TGTGCCAGCAGCCATATTTGGGAGACTGAAGCTTTCTTT,CASSHIWETEAFF
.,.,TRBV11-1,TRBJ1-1,TGTGCCAGCAGCTTACTCAGGGGCAACACTGAAGCTTTCTTT,CASSLLRGNTEAFF
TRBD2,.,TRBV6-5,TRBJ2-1,TGTGCCAGCAGTACTGGGACTAGACAGTTTGTTGAGCAGTTCTTC,CASSTGTRQFVEQFF
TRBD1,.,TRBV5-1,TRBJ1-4,TGCGCCAGCAGCCTTGGCAACCGGGACAGGGGCGGAAGACTGTTTTTT,CASSLGNRDRGGRLFF
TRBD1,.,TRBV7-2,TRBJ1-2,TGTGCCAGCAGCTTAACCGGCGGACAGGGAATCTATGGCTACACCTTC,CASSLTGGQGIYGYTF
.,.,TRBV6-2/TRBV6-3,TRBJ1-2,TGTGCCAGCAGTTACGTCCGGACAGACTATGGCTACACCTTC,CASSYVRTDYGYTF
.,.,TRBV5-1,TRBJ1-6,TGCGCCAGCAGCCGCGACGGGACTGGCAATTCACCCCTCCACTTT,CASSRDGTGNSPLHF
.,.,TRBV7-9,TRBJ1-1,TGTGCCAGCAGCTCAACAGGGTTGGGGAACACTGAAGCTTTCTTT,CASSSTGLGNTEAFF
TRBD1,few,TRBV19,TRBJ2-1,TGTGCCAGTAGTATGGGACAGGGTCCCTACAATGAGCAGTTCTTC,CASSMGQGPYNEQFF
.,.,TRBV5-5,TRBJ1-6,TGTGCCAGCAGCTTGTTAGGGGGAAAAGACTATAATTCACCCCTCCACTTT,CASSLLGGKDYNSPLHF
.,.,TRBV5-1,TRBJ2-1,TGCGCCAGCAGCCGTACGGGTTCCTACAATGAGCAGTTCTTC,CASSRTGSYNEQFF
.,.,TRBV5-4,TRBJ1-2,TGTGCCAGCAGCTTGGGATTTATGGCGGTGGATGGCTACACCTTC,CASSLGFMAVDGYTF
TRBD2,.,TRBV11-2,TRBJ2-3,TGTGCCAGCAGCTCAAGCGGGGGTCCAGATACGCAGTATTTT,CASSSSGGPDTQYF
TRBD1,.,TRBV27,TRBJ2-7,TGTGCCAGCAGTCCTCTCGCCGGGACAGCGAACGAGCAGTACTTC,CASSPLAGTANEQYF
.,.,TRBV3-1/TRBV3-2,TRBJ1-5,TGTGCCAGCAGCTTAGATACGGGCAATCAGCCCCAGCATTTT,CASSLDTGNQPQHF
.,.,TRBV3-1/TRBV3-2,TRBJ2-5,TGTGCCAGCAGCCAACAAACAACGACCGGACGGAGGGAGACCCAGTACTTC,CASSQQTTTGRRETQYF
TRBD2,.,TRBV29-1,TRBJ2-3,TGCAGCGCCCTGAAGGTAGCGGGGGGCGGTTTTTCTTATACGCAGTATTTT,CSALKVAGGGFSYTQYF
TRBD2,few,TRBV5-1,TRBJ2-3,TGCGCCAGCAGCATAGCGGGGGACACAGATACGCAGTATTTT,CASSIAGDTDTQYF
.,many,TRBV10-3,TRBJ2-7,TGTGCCATCAGTGAGTCCCCGACAGCTTTTTCCTACGAGCAGTACTTC,CAISESPTAFSYEQYF
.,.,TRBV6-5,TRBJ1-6,TGTGCCAGCAGTTACTTAACGGGGAGACCCCTCCACTTT,CASSYLTGRPLHF
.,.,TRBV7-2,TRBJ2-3,TGTGCCAGCAGCTTAGCGCTAGGGGCTCAAGATACGCAGTATTTT,CASSLALGAQDTQYF
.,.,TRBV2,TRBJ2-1,TGTGCCAGCAGGCCCAGGGTGGTGGCTTACAATGAGCAGTTCTTC,CASRPRVVAYNEQFF
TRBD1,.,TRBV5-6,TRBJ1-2,TGTGCCAGCAGCCCGACAGGGCGGGATGGCTACACCTTC,CASSPTGRDGYTF
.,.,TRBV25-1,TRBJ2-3,TGTGCCAGCAGTCCGTCCACAGGAGAGAAGCGTACGCAGTATTTT,CASSPSTGEKRTQYF
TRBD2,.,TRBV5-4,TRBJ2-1,TGTGCCAGCAGCCTCCAGCGGGGGGCCGGCTATGAGCAGTTCTTC,CASSLQRGAGYEQFF
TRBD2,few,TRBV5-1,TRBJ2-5,TGCGCCAGCAGCTCTCGGACTAGCCTCCGGGAGACCCAGTACTTC,CASSSRTSLRETQYF
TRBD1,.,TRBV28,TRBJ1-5,TGTGCCAGCAATGACAGGGCCTCCAATCAGCCCCAGCATTTT,CASNDRASNQPQHF
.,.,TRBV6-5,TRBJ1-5,TGTGCCAGCAGTCCAGGGTTCGAGCCCCAGCATTTT,CASSPGFEPQHF
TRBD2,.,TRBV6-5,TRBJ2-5,TGTGCCAGCAGTTACAAGGTAGCGGGGAGGCCGGAGACCCAGTACTTC,CASSYKVAGRPETQYF
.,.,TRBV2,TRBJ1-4,TGTGCCAGCAGTTGGGAGGCCTTTGAAAAACTGTTTTTT,CASSWEAFEKLFF
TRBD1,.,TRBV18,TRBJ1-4,TGTGCCAGCTTTACAGGGGTATCAAGTGAAAAACTGTTTTTT,CASFTGVSSEKLFF
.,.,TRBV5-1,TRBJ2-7,TGCGCCAGCAGCGTAGACAGACCCAGCTCCTACGAGCAGTACTTC,CASSVDRPSSYEQYF
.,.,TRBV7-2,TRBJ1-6,TGTGCCAGCAGCGCCGGTTATTCACCCCTCCACTTT,CASSAGYSPLHF
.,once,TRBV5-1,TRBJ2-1,TGCGCCAGCAGCTTGGTTTCGGGATCCATCAATAATGAGCAGTTCTTC,CASSLVSGSINNEQFF
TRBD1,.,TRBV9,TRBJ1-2,TGTGCCAGCAGCTTGACCGACAGGGACTATGGCTACACCTTC,CASSLTDRDYGYTF
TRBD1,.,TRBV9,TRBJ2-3,TGTGCCAGCAGCGTCTTCGTACAGGGGACAGATACGCAGTATTTT,CASSVFVQGTDTQYF
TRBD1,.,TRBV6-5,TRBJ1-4,TGTGCCAGCAGTTACTCGCCGGGACAGGCCAATGAAAAACTGTTTTTT,CASSYSPGQANEKLFF
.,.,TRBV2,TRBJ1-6,TGTGCCAGCAGTGGCGAGAGCTCCTATAATTCACCCCTCCACTTT,CASSGESSYNSPLHF